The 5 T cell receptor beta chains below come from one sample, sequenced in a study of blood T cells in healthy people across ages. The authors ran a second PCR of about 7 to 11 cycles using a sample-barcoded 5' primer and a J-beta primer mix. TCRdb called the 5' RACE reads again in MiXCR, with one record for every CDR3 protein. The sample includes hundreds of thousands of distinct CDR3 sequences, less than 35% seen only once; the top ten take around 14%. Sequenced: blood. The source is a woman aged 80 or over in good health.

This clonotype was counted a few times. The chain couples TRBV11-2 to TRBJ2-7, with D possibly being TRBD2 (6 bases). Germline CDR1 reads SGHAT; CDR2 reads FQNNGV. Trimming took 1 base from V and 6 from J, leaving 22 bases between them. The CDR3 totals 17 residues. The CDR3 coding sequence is TGTGCCAGCAGCTTAGGACGTTTTGGCGGGGTCCCCGGCGAGCAGTACTTC. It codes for CASSLGRFGGVPGEQYF.

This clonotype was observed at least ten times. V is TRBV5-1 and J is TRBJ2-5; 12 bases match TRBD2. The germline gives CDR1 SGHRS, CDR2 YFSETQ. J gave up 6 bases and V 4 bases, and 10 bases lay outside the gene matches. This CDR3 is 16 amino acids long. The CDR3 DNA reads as TGCGCCAGCAGCCCGACTAGCGGGGGATCCCCACAGACCCAGTACTTC. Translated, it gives CASSPTSGGSPQTQYF.

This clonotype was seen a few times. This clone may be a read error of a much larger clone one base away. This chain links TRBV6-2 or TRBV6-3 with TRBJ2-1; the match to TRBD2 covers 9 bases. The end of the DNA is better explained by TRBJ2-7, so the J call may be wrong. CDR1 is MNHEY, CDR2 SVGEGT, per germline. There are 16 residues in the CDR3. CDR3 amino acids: CASIPHLAGSYNEQYF. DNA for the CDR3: TGTGCCAGCATCCCCCACCTAGCGGGGTCCTACAATGAGCAGTACTTC.

In nucleotides, the CDR3 is TGTGCCAGCAGTTTAGGAGGGACAGGGTTCTATAATGAGCAGTACTTC. This codes for CASSLGGTGFYNEQYF. The rearrangement links TRBV27 to TRBJ2-1; 9 bases are a match to TRBD1. The J call is uncertain, as TRBJ2-7 better fits the DNA end. The CDR3 has 16 residues. CDR1 and CDR2 (germline): MNHEY, SMNVEV (reference sequence).

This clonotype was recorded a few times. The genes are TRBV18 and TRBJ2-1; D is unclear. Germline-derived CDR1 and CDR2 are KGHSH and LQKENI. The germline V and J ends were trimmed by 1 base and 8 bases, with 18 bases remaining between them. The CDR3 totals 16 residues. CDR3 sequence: CASSPLVQPLYHEQFF. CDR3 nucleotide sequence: TGTGCCAGCTCACCACTTGTTCAACCCTTGTACCATGAGCAGTTCTTC. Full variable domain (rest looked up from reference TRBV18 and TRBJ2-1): NAGVMQNPRHLVRRRGQEARLRCSPMKGHSHVYWYRQLPEEGLKFMVYLQKENIIDESGMPKERFSAEFPKEGPSILRIQQVVRGDSAAYFCASSPLVQPLYHEQFFGPGTRLTVL.